These 30 T cell receptor beta chains share one sample of origin, sequenced in a study of cytomegalovirus exposure and HLA in healthy donors. It was with 60 Vbeta and 13 Jbeta primers that the PCR ran. Using immunoSEQ multiplex PCR, the repertoire was profiled, and TCRdb retains in-frame clones only, with some absent. The sample yields around 160,000 clones, approximately 80% seen once. The sequenced sample consisted of PBMCs. The receptor source for this set is a woman aged 18-29 years in good health and CMV-seronegative.

The genes are TRBV7-9 and TRBJ1-1, with D tentatively TRBD1 (5 bases). The CDR3 has 14 residues. Germline CDR1 reads SEHNR; CDR2 reads FQNEAQ (reference sequence). Trimming pared 7 bases from V and 0 bases from J, leaving 12 bases between. The CDR3 reads CASTPGGVNTEAFF. The CDR3 DNA reads TGTGCCAGCACCCCTGGGGGGGTGAACACTGAAGCTTTCTTT.

This clone has a single count. This chain connects TRBV30 to TRBJ2-7; possible D gene TRBD1, 6 bases. V lost 4 bases to trimming and J lost 3 bases, with 13 bases between them. The CDR3 loop spans 13 amino acids. CDR1 and CDR2 (germline): GTSNPN, SVGIG (reference sequence). The CDR3 DNA reads as TGTGCCTGGAATCAGGGACACAGCTACGAGCAGTACTTC. Protein sequence: CAWNQGHSYEQYF.

This chain connects TRBV7-8 to TRBJ1-1; TRBD1 agrees at 7 bases. CDR1 and CDR2 (germline): SGHVS, FQNEAQ. With V trimmed by 1 base and J by 1 base, 9 bases remained unmatched. The CDR3 covers 17 residues. The CDR3: CASSLVGRGVQNTEAFF. The CDR3, as DNA: TGTGCCAGCAGCTTAGTCGGCAGGGGGGTCCAGAACACTGAAGCTTTCTTT.

This chain connects TRBV4-1 to TRBJ2-7; the match to TRBD1 covers 9 bases. CDR3 length: 16 residues. The trim removed 4 bases at V and 4 bases at J, leaving 11 bases unmatched. Germline CDR1 is MGHRA and CDR2 is YSYEKL. CDR3 amino acids: CASSPAGTGTRYEQYF. The CDR3 DNA reads TGCGCCAGCAGCCCAGCGGGGACAGGGACCAGATACGAGCAGTACTTC.

The rearrangement joins TRBV2 to TRBJ1-2, with D uncertain. Germline lookup yields CDR1 SNHLY and CDR2 FYNNEI. V lost 3 bases and J 2 bases, leaving 19 bases between the germline ends. The CDR3 covers 17 residues. CDR3 DNA: TGTGCCAGCAGTGACTTCTTTATAAAACGTCGGAACTATGGCTACACCTTC. The encoded protein is CASSDFFIKRRNYGYTF.

The chain carries TRBV11-2 and TRBJ2-7; perhaps TRBD2 as D (6 bases). The CDR3 has 13 residues. V lost 5 bases and J lost 3, with 11 bases in between. Germline CDR1 reads SGHAT; CDR2 reads FQNNGV. The CDR3 sequence is CASSHGTGYEQYF. The DNA for the CDR3 is TGTGCCAGCAGCCACGGGACTGGCTACGAGCAGTACTTC.

The chain uses TRBV23-1 and TRBJ1-1, with no clear D. TRBV23-1 is recorded as an ORF, its role being uncertain. This CDR3 region has 14 residues. V gave up 1 base and J gave up 1 base, with 7 bases separating them. CDR3 coding DNA: TGCGCCAGCAGTCAATTATCAGGGAACACTGAAGCTTTCTTT. Translating it yields CASSQLSGNTEAFF.

This chain uses TRBV28 with TRBJ1-4; 8 positions match TRBD1. The CDR3 length is 19 residues. The germline CDR1 and CDR2 sequences are MDHEN and SYDVKM. J gave up 0 bases and V 2 bases, and 11 bases lay outside the gene matches. This CDR3 is CASSLRQGKVRPTNEKLFF. The CDR3, as DNA: TGTGCCAGCAGTTTAAGACAGGGGAAGGTTCGGCCAACTAATGAAAAACTGTTTTTT.

The chain couples TRBV11-2 to TRBJ1-3; D is unresolved. Germline V lookup: CDR1 SGHAT, CDR2 FQNNGV. This CDR3 spans 15 amino acids. V was trimmed by 0 bases and J by 0 bases, leaving 6 bases between them. The CDR3 protein is CASSLDPGSGNTIYF. As DNA, the CDR3 is TGTGCCAGCAGCTTAGATCCAGGCTCTGGAAACACCATATATTTT. Supplemented by reference TRBV11-2 and TRBJ1-3, the full variable domain reads EAGVAQSPRYKIIEKRQSVAFWCNPISGHATLYWYQQILGQGPKLLIQFQNNGVVDDSQLPKDRFSAERLKGVDSTLKIQPAKLEDSAVYLCASSLDPGSGNTIYFGEGSWLTVV.

The gene calls are TRBV27 and TRBJ1-2, with 10 bases fitting TRBD1. The CDR3 extends over 14 amino acids. The junction had 9 bases not matched to a gene; V was cut back by 6 bases and J by 8 bases. Germline lookup yields CDR1 MNHEY and CDR2 SMNVEV (reference sequence). Here the CDR3 DNA reads TGTGCCAGCAGAACATCAGACAGGGGGCTCGGCTACACCTTC. Protein: CASRTSDRGLGYTF.

The chain recombines TRBV7-9 with TRBJ1-1; unclear D gene. Germline-derived CDR1 and CDR2 are SEHNR and FQNEAQ (reference sequence). Trimming shortened V by 1 base and J by 11 bases, and 17 bases separated the two germline ends. There are 14 residues in the CDR3. CDR3 bases: TGTGCCAGCAGCTTAGGGGCGGCCGAGGGTCCTGCTTTCTTT. It is translated as CASSLGAAEGPAFF.

This clone was picked up one time. The germline gene is not matched at one end of the junction; a read error may be the cause. The rearrangement links TRBV7-9 to TRBJ2-7; tentatively, D is TRBD2 (7 bases). This CDR3 has 16 amino acids. CDR1 is SEHNR and CDR2 is FQNEAQ in the germline V gene (reference sequence). The CDR3 is CSSSLVRGGNAYEQYF. In DNA, the CDR3 is TGTTCCAGCAGCTTAGTCAGGGGAGGGAATGCCTACGAGCAGTACTTC.

V usage is TRBV7-9 and J usage is TRBJ1-1; D ambiguous. The CDR3 loop spans 14 amino acids. Trimming shortened V by 2 bases and J by 1 base, and 8 bases separated the two germline ends. Looked up from germline, CDR1 is SEHNR and CDR2 is FQNEAQ (reference sequence). The CDR3 loop reads CASSLIVGNTEAFF. The CDR3 nucleotides read TGTGCCAGCAGCTTAATAGTCGGGAACACTGAAGCTTTCTTT.

The chain carries TRBV6-1 and TRBJ2-7; 10 bases line up with TRBD1. Germline V gene lookup returns CDR1 MNHNS and CDR2 SASEGT. Germline trimming cut 6 bases from V and 6 bases from J; bases unmatched to any gene: 8. This CDR3 spans 14 amino acids. In nucleotides, the CDR3 is TGTGCCAGCAGGATCGGGACAGGGGCATTCGAGCAGTACTTC. It yields the protein CASRIGTGAFEQYF.

V and J are TRBV4-1 and TRBJ1-1; D unresolved. Trimming stripped 1 base from V and 5 bases from J, with 11 bases between. Looked up from germline, CDR1 is MGHRA and CDR2 is YSYEKL. This CDR3 spans 14 amino acids. In DNA, the CDR3 is TGCGCCAGCAGCCAAGCTGCGAGGAGTACTGAAGCTTTCTTT. Translating gives CASSQAARSTEAFF.

The chain links TRBV28 to TRBJ2-7, with TRBD2 as a possible D gene (6 bases). The CDR3 runs to 15 residues. Germline values: CDR1 MDHEN, CDR2 SYDVKM. Trimming removed 7 bases from V and 0 bases from J, with 16 bases in between. Here the CDR3 reads CASNSGDGDSYEQYF. DNA of the CDR3: TGTGCCAGCAATTCGGGGGACGGGGACTCCTACGAGCAGTACTTC.

The chain joins TRBV30 to TRBJ1-4; a possible D gene is TRBD1 (6 bases). The CDR3 is 14 residues long. CDR1 is GTSNPN, CDR2 SVGIG, per germline (reference sequence). The V end lost 4 bases, the J end lost 3 bases, and 12 bases lay between the germline ends. CDR3 amino acids: CAWNTGTPNEKLFF. In DNA form, the CDR3 reads TGTGCCTGGAATACGGGGACACCTAATGAAAAACTGTTTTTT.

The count of this clone is one. The rearrangement joins TRBV4-1 to TRBJ2-4, with 7 bases fitting TRBD2. The J segment lost 0 bases and the V segment lost 0 bases, leaving 2 bases of the junction unmatched. The CDR3 is 16 amino acids. Germline V lookup: CDR1 MGHRA, CDR2 YSYEKL. The CDR3 reads CASSQERGLAKNIQYF. DNA for the CDR3: TGCGCCAGCAGCCAAGAGCGGGGGTTAGCCAAAAACATTCAGTACTTC.

Only one count was recorded for this clone. This chain connects TRBV9 to TRBJ1-5; 10 bases agree with TRBD1. Germline V gene lookup returns CDR1 SGDLS and CDR2 YYNGEE. The CDR3 is made up of 15 amino acids. The junction had 3 bases not matched to a gene; V was cut back by 0 bases and J by 6 bases. DNA for the CDR3: TGTGCCAGCAGCGTAGGGGACAGGGGTTCTCAGCCCCAGCATTTT. Translation: CASSVGDRGSQPQHF. Combining the CDR3 with reference TRBV9 and TRBJ1-5 gives the whole variable domain DSGVTQTPKHLITATGQRVTLRCSPRSGDLSVYWYQQSLDQGLQFLIQYYNGEERAKGNILERFSAQQFPDLHSELNLSSLELGDSALYFCASSVGDRGSQPQHFGDGTRLSIL.

A few counts support this clone. The chain is built from TRBV19 and TRBJ2-6, with 7 positions matching TRBD1. Germline CDR1 is LNHDA and CDR2 is SQIVND (reference sequence). V lost 9 bases to trimming and J lost 2 bases; unmatched junction nucleotides: 1. The CDR3 runs 13 residues. The CDR3 spells CASGQAGANVLTF. The CDR3 DNA reads TGTGCCAGCGGACAGGCTGGGGCCAACGTCCTGACTTTC.

J is TRBJ2-1 and V is TRBV20-1, with unresolved D. Germline assignment: CDR1 DFQATT and CDR2 SNEGSKA (reference sequence). The CDR3 runs 11 residues. Trimming shortened V by 5 bases and J by 1 base, and 3 bases separated the two germline ends. The CDR3 reads CSAPSYNEQFF. In DNA, the CDR3 is TGCAGTGCTCCTTCCTACAATGAGCAGTTCTTC.

This chain uses TRBV6-1 with TRBJ1-2; TRBD1 agrees at 7 bases. The CDR3 is 14 amino acids. The ends lost 8 bases at V and 4 bases at J; junction bases unmatched: 10. Germline values: CDR1 MNHNS, CDR2 SASEGT. The CDR3 loop is CASGGTGTAYGYTF. The CDR3 DNA sequence: TGTGCCAGCGGTGGAACAGGGACAGCCTATGGCTACACCTTC.

Points on this clone: Germline is not matched at one junction end, which may reflect a read error. The V call is TRBV7-9, the J call TRBJ1-6, with 8 bases lining up with TRBD1. Looked up from germline, CDR1 is SEHNR and CDR2 is FQNEAQ (reference sequence). This CDR3 is 15 amino acids long. Here the CDR3 reads CSSSLGQGKGSPLHF. Here the CDR3 DNA reads TGTTCCAGCAGCTTAGGACAGGGAAAAGGTTCACCCCTCCACTTT.

The chain uses TRBV5-1 and TRBJ1-2, with TRBD1 identical over 8 bases. The V segment lost 0 bases and the J segment 7 bases; nucleotides outside the gene matches: 2. CDR1 and CDR2 (germline): SGHRS, YFSETQ. This CDR3 region has 13 residues. The CDR3 DNA reads as TGCGCCAGCAGCTTGGAACAGGGGGGTGGCTACACCTTC. This gives the protein CASSLEQGGGYTF.

The V and J genes are TRBV2 and TRBJ1-1, with 8 nucleotides matching TRBD1. Germline-derived CDR1 and CDR2 are SNHLY and FYNNEI. CDR3 length: 14 amino acids. With V trimmed by 6 bases and J by 1 base, 4 bases remained unmatched. The chain's CDR3 is CASRRTGTNTEAFF. The CDR3 nucleotides are TGTGCCAGCAGGAGGACAGGGACGAACACTGAAGCTTTCTTT.

This clone was seen a single time. V is TRBV28 and J is TRBJ1-2; weak D call: TRBD1 (5 bases). V shed 6 bases and J shed 4 bases, with 18 bases lying between them. CDR3 size: 15 residues. Germline V CDR1 and CDR2: MDHEN, SYDVKM. The CDR3 DNA reads as TGTGCCAGCAGGGCGGGGCCGAGCGGTACCTATGGCTACACCTTC. As protein: CASRAGPSGTYGYTF.

The chain recombines TRBV13 with TRBJ2-1; D not certain. This CDR3 is built from 14 residues. The germline V gene encodes CDR1 PRHDT and CDR2 FYEKMQ (reference sequence). Deletions cut 5 bases from V and 0 bases from J, with 8 bases between. The CDR3 sequence is CASSPRSSYNEQFF. CDR3 bases: TGTGCCAGCAGCCCACGCAGCTCCTACAATGAGCAGTTCTTC.

The chain links TRBV9 to TRBJ1-3, with TRBD1 matching 12 bases. The CDR3 is 19 amino acids. V dropped 3 bases and J dropped 4; count of bases not matched to a gene: 14. Looked up from germline, CDR1 is SGDLS and CDR2 is YYNGEE. CDR3 amino acids: CASSAPGTGGSLSGNTIYF. CDR3 coding DNA: TGTGCCAGCAGCGCCCCCGGGACAGGGGGCAGCCTGTCGGGAAACACCATATATTTT.

The chain couples TRBV4-1 to TRBJ1-2; the D gene is possibly TRBD1 (6 bases). This CDR3 has 14 residues. V gave up 3 bases and J gave up 4 bases, with 12 bases separating them. Germline loops: CDR1 MGHRA, CDR2 YSYEKL. The CDR3 sequence is CASSHKQGPYGYTF. The CDR3, as DNA: TGCGCCAGCAGCCATAAACAGGGCCCCTATGGCTACACCTTC.

This clone was recorded once. The chain carries TRBV27 and TRBJ1-2, with 11 bases lining up with TRBD1. CDR1 and CDR2 from the germline V gene are MNHEY and SMNVEV (reference sequence). The trim removed 4 bases at V and 8 bases at J, leaving 3 bases unmatched. The CDR3 spans 13 residues. CDR3 DNA: TGTGCCAGCAGTTGGACAGGGGGCTCCGGCTACACCTTC. This translates into CASSWTGGSGYTF.